Listed below are T cell receptor beta chains from one sample, sequenced in a study of neurological immune-mediated disorders. TCRdb ran MiXCR on the 5' RACE reads and lists one entry per CDR3 protein. The sample lists around 70,000 distinct CDR3 sequences, approximately 5.2% occurring once. Source material: PBMCs. The receptor set was obtained from a woman aged 25 to 39 with multiple sclerosis. Both conserved end residues are part of each CDR3. Each record gives: CDR3 length, V gene, D gene, clone size, J gene, CDR3 DNA, CDR3 protein. D genes are given only for firm matches. Part of the rows lack a size; the others show once, few, many or a class for expanded clones.

CDR3 length: 9; V gene: TRBV5-8; D gene: .; clone size: medium-sized; J gene: TRBJ2-7; CDR3 DNA: TGTGCCAGCAGCGCGAAAAGGAACTTC; CDR3 protein: CASSAKRNF
CDR3 length: 15; V gene: TRBV27; D gene: TRBD2; clone size: .; J gene: TRBJ2-5; CDR3 DNA: TGTGCCAGCAGTTTCGACCCGGGGGGGGTGGAGACCCAGTACTTC; CDR3 protein: CASSFDPGGVETQYF
CDR3 length: 14; V gene: TRBV5-1; D gene: .; clone size: many; J gene: TRBJ1-3; CDR3 DNA: TGCGCCAGCAGCGAGGGCAGGGCTGGAAACACCATATATTTT; CDR3 protein: CASSEGRAGNTIYF
CDR3 length: 16; V gene: TRBV20-1; D gene: TRBD2; clone size: few; J gene: TRBJ2-3; CDR3 DNA: TGCAGTGCTAGAGATCAGGAGCGGGGGGACACAGATACGCAGTATTTT; CDR3 protein: CSARDQERGDTDTQYF
CDR3 length: 13; V gene: TRBV5-1; D gene: .; clone size: many; J gene: TRBJ1-6; CDR3 DNA: TGCGCCAGCAGCTTGGATAGGGGTTCACCCCTCAACTTT; CDR3 protein: CASSLDRGSPLNF
CDR3 length: 14; V gene: TRBV6-5; D gene: .; clone size: many; J gene: TRBJ2-5; CDR3 DNA: TGTGCCAGCAGTTACTCGCATTTACAAGAGACCCAGTACTTC; CDR3 protein: CASSYSHLQETQYF
CDR3 length: 13; V gene: TRBV10-3; D gene: TRBD2; clone size: many; J gene: TRBJ2-7; CDR3 DNA: TGTGCCATCAGAGAAGCGGGGACGTACGAGCAGTACTTC; CDR3 protein: CAIREAGTYEQYF
CDR3 length: 16; V gene: TRBV5-1; D gene: .; clone size: many; J gene: TRBJ2-2; CDR3 DNA: TGCGCCAGCAGCCTAACCGCCCAGTCCGGCACCGGGGAGCTGTTTTTT; CDR3 protein: CASSLTAQSGTGELFF
CDR3 length: 14; V gene: TRBV6-6; D gene: .; clone size: many; J gene: TRBJ1-1; CDR3 DNA: TGTGCCAGCAGCAGCCGGGACTCCAAGTACGGAGCTTTCTTT; CDR3 protein: CASSSRDSKYGAFF
CDR3 length: 15; V gene: TRBV7-2; D gene: TRBD2; clone size: many; J gene: TRBJ2-5; CDR3 DNA: TGTGCCAGCAGCTTCCCTAGCGGACAAAAAGAGACCCAGTACTTC; CDR3 protein: CASSFPSGQKETQYF
CDR3 length: 15; V gene: TRBV12-3/TRBV12-4; D gene: TRBD2; clone size: many; J gene: TRBJ2-3; CDR3 DNA: TGTGCCAGCATAAAAGCGGGGGGCGGGGGAGATACGCAGTATTTT; CDR3 protein: CASIKAGGGGDTQYF
CDR3 length: 15; V gene: TRBV6-5; D gene: TRBD1; clone size: many; J gene: TRBJ2-7; CDR3 DNA: TGTGCCAGCAGCGCCCAGACAGGGGGCACCTACGAGCAGTACTTC; CDR3 protein: CASSAQTGGTYEQYF
CDR3 length: 15; V gene: TRBV5-5; D gene: TRBD1; clone size: many; J gene: TRBJ2-5; CDR3 DNA: TGTGCCAGCAGCTTAACCACAGGGGACCAAGAGACCCAGTACTTC; CDR3 protein: CASSLTTGDQETQYF
CDR3 length: 12; V gene: TRBV12-3/TRBV12-4; D gene: .; clone size: few; J gene: TRBJ1-2; CDR3 DNA: TGTGCCAGCAGTCAAACGATTGATGGCTACACCTTC; CDR3 protein: CASSQTIDGYTF
CDR3 length: 21; V gene: TRBV15; D gene: TRBD1; clone size: many; J gene: TRBJ1-2; CDR3 DNA: TGTGCCACCAGCTCTCACCGAAACCTCAAACCGGGCCCAGGGGGGAACTATGGCTACACCTTC; CDR3 protein: CATSSHRNLKPGPGGNYGYTF
CDR3 length: 13; V gene: TRBV27; D gene: .; clone size: few; J gene: TRBJ2-7; CDR3 DNA: TGTGCCAGCAGCGAAACAGGAAACTACGAGCAGTACTTC; CDR3 protein: CASSETGNYEQYF
CDR3 length: 15; V gene: TRBV5-1; D gene: TRBD2; clone size: many; J gene: TRBJ2-5; CDR3 DNA: TGCGCCAGCAGCTTGAATCGGGACTACTTGGAGACCCAGTACTTC; CDR3 protein: CASSLNRDYLETQYF
CDR3 length: 13; V gene: TRBV29-1; D gene: TRBD1; clone size: many; J gene: TRBJ2-7; CDR3 DNA: TGCAGCGCTGGGGACAGGGGGATCGGGGAGCAGTACTTC; CDR3 protein: CSAGDRGIGEQYF
CDR3 length: 14; V gene: TRBV5-5; D gene: .; clone size: many; J gene: TRBJ1-4; CDR3 DNA: TGTGCCAGCAGCCTCACAGCAGGGGATGAAAAACTGTTTTTT; CDR3 protein: CASSLTAGDEKLFF
CDR3 length: 16; V gene: TRBV5-1; D gene: TRBD1; clone size: many; J gene: TRBJ2-7; CDR3 DNA: TGCGCCAGCAGCTTGGCTGGACAGGGGATATCCTACGAGCAGTACTTC; CDR3 protein: CASSLAGQGISYEQYF